The sequence of this TCR beta chain was determined in a study of identical twins. Findings of the study overall: Cross-sectional statistics underpinned the conclusions; the same donors were not followed.

V trimming: 3 bases; J trimming: 0 bases; junction bases outside the gene matches: 3. Germline V gives CDR1 SGDLS, CDR2 YYNGEE. The CDR3 covers 16 residues. This clonotype was counted a few times. Its antigen is not identified. TCRdb reanalysed the 5' RACE reads using MiXCR and keeps one entry per CDR3 protein. The sample lists 450,000 or so distinct CDR3 sequences; approximately 14% were seen once. These sequences were also reported in another study, on yellow fever vaccine responses in identical twins.

V is TRBV9 and J is TRBJ2-3, with TRBD2 matching 11 bases. The source of this sequence is a young woman in good health. Sequences were obtained from CD4+ T cells sorted from blood. The CDR3 region is CASSEASGRSTDTQYF. The CDR3 bases are TGTGCCAGCAGCGAGGCTAGCGGGAGGAGCACAGATACGCAGTATTTT.